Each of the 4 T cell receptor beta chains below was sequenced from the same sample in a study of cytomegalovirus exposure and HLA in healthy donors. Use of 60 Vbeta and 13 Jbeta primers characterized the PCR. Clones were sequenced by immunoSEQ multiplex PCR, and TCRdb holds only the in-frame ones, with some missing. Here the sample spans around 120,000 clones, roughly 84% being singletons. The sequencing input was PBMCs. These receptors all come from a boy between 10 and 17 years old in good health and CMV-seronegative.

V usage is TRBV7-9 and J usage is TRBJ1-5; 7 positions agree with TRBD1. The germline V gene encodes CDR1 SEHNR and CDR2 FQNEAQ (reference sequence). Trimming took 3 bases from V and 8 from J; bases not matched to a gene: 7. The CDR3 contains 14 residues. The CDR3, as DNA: TGTGCCAGCAGCTTGACAGGGCTTAGTGAGCCCCAGCATTTT. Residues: CASSLTGLSEPQHF. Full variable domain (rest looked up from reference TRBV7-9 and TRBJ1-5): DTGVSQNPRHKITKRGQNVTFRCDPISEHNRLYWYRQTLGQGPEFLTYFQNEAQLEKSRLLSDRFSAERPKGSFSTLEIQRTEQGDSAMYLCASSLTGLSEPQHFGDGTRLSIL.

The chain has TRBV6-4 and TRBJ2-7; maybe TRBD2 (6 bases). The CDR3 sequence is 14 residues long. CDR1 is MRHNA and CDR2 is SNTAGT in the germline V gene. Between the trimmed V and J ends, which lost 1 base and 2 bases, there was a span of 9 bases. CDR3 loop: CASSDWDFPYEQYF. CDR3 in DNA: TGTGCCAGCAGTGACTGGGACTTTCCCTACGAGCAGTACTTC.

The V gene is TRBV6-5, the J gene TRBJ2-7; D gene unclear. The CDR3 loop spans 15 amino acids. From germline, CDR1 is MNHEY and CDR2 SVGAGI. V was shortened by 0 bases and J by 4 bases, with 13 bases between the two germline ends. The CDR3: CASSYSGQLTYEQYF. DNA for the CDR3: TGTGCCAGCAGTTACTCTGGGCAGCTTACTTACGAGCAGTACTTC.

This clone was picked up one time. CDR3 region: CASSLGPSGAVADTQYF. The CDR3, as DNA: TGTGCCAGCAGCTTAGGTCCTAGCGGGGCGGTGGCAGATACGCAGTATTTT. The chain couples TRBV7-6 to TRBJ2-3; the match to TRBD2 covers 9 bases. The V and J ends lost 1 base and 4 bases, in that order; junction bases with no gene match: 9. Germline values: CDR1 SGHVS, CDR2 FNYEAQ. This CDR3 has 17 amino acids.